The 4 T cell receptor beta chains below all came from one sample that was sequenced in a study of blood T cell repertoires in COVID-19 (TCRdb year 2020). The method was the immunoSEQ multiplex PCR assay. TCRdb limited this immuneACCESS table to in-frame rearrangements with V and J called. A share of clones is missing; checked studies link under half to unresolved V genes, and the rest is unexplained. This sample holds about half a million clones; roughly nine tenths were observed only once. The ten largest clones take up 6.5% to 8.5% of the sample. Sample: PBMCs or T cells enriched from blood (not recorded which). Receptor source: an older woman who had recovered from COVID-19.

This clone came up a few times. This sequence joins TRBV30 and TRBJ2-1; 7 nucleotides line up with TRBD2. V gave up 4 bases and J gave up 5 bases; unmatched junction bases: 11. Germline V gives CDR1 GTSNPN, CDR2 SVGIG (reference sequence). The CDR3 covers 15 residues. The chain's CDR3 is CAWTIPGGSHNEQFF. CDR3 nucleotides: TGTGCCTGGACCATCCCCGGGGGGTCTCACAATGAGCAGTTCTTC.

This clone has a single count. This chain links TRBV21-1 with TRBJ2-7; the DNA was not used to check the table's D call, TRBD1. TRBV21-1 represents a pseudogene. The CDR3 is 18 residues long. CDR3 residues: CASSKWSRRQGSVYEQYV. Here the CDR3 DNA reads TGTGCCAGCAGCAAATGGTCCCGGCGGCAGGGGTCGGTGTACGAGCAGTACGTC.

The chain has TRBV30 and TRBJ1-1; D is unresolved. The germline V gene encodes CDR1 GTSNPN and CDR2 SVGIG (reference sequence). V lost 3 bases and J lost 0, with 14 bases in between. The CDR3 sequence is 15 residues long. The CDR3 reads CAWSDGNELNTEAFF. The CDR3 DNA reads TGTGCCTGGAGCGACGGGAACGAGTTGAACACTGAAGCTTTCTTT. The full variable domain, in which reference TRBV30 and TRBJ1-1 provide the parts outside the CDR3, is SQTIHQWPATLVQPVGSPLSLECTVEGTSNPNLYWYRQAAGRGLQLLFYSVGIGQISSEVPQNLSASRPQDRQFILSSKKLLLSDSGFYLCAWSDGNELNTEAFFGQGTRLTVV.

The CDR3 sequence: CASSPGSGGRVEAYNEQFF. In nucleotides, the CDR3 is TGTGCCAGCTCCCCCGGTTCAGGGGGACGGGTTGAAGCCTACAATGAGCAGTTCTTC. The chain couples TRBV18 to TRBJ2-1, with 7 bases that match TRBD1. This CDR3 comprises 19 residues. Germline CDR1 KGHSH, CDR2 LQKENI. The V gene end was trimmed by 6 bases and the J gene end by 2 bases; junction bases not matched to a gene: 19.